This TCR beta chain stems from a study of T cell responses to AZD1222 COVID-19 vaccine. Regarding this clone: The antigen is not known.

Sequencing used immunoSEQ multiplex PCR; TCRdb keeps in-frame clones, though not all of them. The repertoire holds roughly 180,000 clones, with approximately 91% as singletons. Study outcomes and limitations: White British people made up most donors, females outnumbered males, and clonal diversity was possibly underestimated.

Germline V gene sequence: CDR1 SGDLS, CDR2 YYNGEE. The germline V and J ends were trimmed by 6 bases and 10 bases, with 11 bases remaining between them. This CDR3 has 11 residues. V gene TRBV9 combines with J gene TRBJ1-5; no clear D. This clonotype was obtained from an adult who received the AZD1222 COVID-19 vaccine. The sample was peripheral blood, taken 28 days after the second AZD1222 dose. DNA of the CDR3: TGTGCCAGCACCCCGGTAAGACCCCAGCATTTT. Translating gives CASTPVRPQHF.